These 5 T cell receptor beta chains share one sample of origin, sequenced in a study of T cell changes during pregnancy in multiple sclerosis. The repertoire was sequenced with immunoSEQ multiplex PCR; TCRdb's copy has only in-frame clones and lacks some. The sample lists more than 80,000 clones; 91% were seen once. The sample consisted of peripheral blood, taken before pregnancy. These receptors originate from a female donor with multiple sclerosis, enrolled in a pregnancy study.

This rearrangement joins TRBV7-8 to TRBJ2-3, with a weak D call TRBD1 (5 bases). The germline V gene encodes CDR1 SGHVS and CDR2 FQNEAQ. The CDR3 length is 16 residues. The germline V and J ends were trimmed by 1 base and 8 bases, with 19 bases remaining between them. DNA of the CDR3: TGTGCCAGCAGCTTAGTGAACCAGGCACAAAGGGGTACGCAGTATTTT. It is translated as CASSLVNQAQRGTQYF.

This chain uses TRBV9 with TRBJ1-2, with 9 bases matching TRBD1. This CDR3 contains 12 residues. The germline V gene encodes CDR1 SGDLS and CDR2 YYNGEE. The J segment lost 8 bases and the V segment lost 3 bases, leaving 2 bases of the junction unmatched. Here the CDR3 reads CASSGDREGYTF. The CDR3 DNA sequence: TGTGCCAGCAGCGGGGACAGGGAGGGCTACACCTTC.

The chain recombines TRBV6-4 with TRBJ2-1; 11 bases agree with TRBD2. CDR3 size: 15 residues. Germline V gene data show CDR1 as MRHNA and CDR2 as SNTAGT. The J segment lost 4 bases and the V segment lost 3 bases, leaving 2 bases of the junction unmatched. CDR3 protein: CASSERLAGYNEQFF. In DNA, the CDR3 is TGTGCCAGCAGTGAGAGACTAGCGGGGTACAATGAGCAGTTCTTC.

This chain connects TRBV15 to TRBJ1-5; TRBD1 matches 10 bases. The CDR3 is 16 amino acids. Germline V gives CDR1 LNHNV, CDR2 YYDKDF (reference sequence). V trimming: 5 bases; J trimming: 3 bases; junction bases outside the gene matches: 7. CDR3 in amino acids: CATSEGRQGANQPQHF. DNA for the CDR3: TGTGCCACCAGCGAGGGGCGACAGGGGGCCAATCAGCCCCAGCATTTT.

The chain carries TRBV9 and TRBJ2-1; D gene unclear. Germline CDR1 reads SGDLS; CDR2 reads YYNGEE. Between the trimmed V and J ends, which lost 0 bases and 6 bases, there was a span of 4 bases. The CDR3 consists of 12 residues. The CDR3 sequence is CASSVELNEQFF. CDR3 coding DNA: TGTGCCAGCAGCGTAGAGCTCAATGAGCAGTTCTTC.